The 23 T cell receptor beta chains below were found in one sample sequenced in a study of T-cell reconstitution after alpha-beta-depleted transplantation in children. During its preparation, the TCRbeta library received unique molecular identifiers. TCRdb recomputed calls from the PCR reads with MiXCR, one row per CDR3 protein. The sample has about a million distinct CDR3 sequences; about 29% are singletons. Here the sequenced sample was PBMCs, mostly from graft donor cells, taken 360 days after TCRalphabeta/CD19-depleted stem cell transplant. The source is a boy under three years old who had a stem cell transplant for SCID, so the T cells may come from the graft donor.

The chain recombines TRBV5-1 with TRBJ1-2, with D possibly TRBD1 on 5 matching bases. V lost 0 bases and J 2 bases, leaving 11 bases between the germline ends. Germline-derived CDR1 and CDR2 are SGHRS and YFSETQ. The CDR3 runs 15 residues. This CDR3 reads CASSLVGQLNYGYTF. The CDR3, as DNA: TGCGCCAGCAGCTTGGTGGGGCAGTTAAACTATGGCTACACCTTC.

The CDR3 is CASGRDRVNTGELFF. The DNA for the CDR3 is TGTGCCAGTGGACGAGACAGGGTTAACACCGGGGAGCTGTTTTTT. This chain joins TRBV19 and TRBJ2-2, with 7 bases identical to TRBD1. The CDR3 spans 15 residues. With V trimmed by 8 bases and J by 2 bases, 8 bases remained unmatched. CDR1 and CDR2 (germline): LNHDA, SQIVND (reference sequence). The whole variable domain, remainder taken from reference TRBV19 and TRBJ2-2, is DGGITQSPKYLFRKEGQNVTLSCEQNLNHDAMYWYRQDPGQGLRLIYYSQIVNDFQKGDIAEGYSVSREKKESFPLTVTSAQKNPTAFYLCASGRDRVNTGELFFGEGSRLTVL.

In this sample, this clonotype turned up a few times. The chain employs TRBV12-3 or TRBV12-4 and TRBJ1-4; D not resolved. The V end was cut by 5 bases, the J end by 2 bases, with 12 bases between. CDR3 length: 15 residues. In DNA form, the CDR3 reads TGTGCCAGCAGTACGGGGAGGGTCACTAATGAAAAACTGTTTTTT. It yields the protein CASSTGRVTNEKLFF.

This clonotype occurred a few times. Here the CDR3 reads CASSPMGDFYGYTF. In nucleotides, the CDR3 is TGCGCCAGCAGTCCAATGGGGGACTTCTATGGCTACACCTTC. This chain links TRBV5-1 with TRBJ1-2, with D possibly TRBD1 on 5 matching bases. This CDR3 spans 14 amino acids. The V end lost 5 bases, the J end lost 4 bases, and 15 bases lay between the germline ends. CDR1 SGHRS and CDR2 YFSETQ come from the germline V gene.

The V call is TRBV13, the J call TRBJ2-3; tentative D call: TRBD2 (6 bases). From germline, CDR1 is PRHDT and CDR2 FYEKMQ (reference sequence). The CDR3 totals 20 residues. The V gene lost 2 bases and the J gene lost 0 bases, with 24 bases spanning the gap. The CDR3 nucleotides are TGTGCCAGCAGCTTATCATCCGTACTAGCTTCCGGAACTAGCACAGATACGCAGTATTTT. Amino acids: CASSLSSVLASGTSTDTQYF.

This clonotype turned up a few times. The chain links TRBV20-1 to TRBJ2-1, with TRBD2 matching over 8 bases. CDR3 length equals 15 residues. Per germline, CDR1 DFQATT and CDR2 SNEGSKA (reference sequence). The V and J ends lost 0 bases and 4 bases, in that order; junction bases with no gene match: 5. CDR3 nucleotides: TGCAGTGCTAGAGATCTTGAGCGGGAGTACAATGAGCAGTTCTTC. This gives the protein CSARDLEREYNEQFF.

The chain joins TRBV5-1 to TRBJ1-1, with 7 bases aligning to TRBD1. The germline gives CDR1 SGHRS, CDR2 YFSETQ. The junction had 13 bases not matched to a gene; V was cut back by 4 bases and J by 4 bases. This CDR3 is 16 amino acids long. The CDR3 is CASSASPTGRSTEAFF. CDR3 coding DNA: TGCGCCAGCAGCGCGTCCCCGACAGGGCGGAGCACTGAAGCTTTCTTT.

The chain joins TRBV18 to TRBJ1-5; D remains ambiguous. CDR1 and CDR2 from the germline V gene are KGHSH and LQKENI. This CDR3 has 14 residues. V was shortened by 3 bases and J by 5 bases, with 11 bases between the two germline ends. The CDR3 is CASSPDAVDQPQHF. CDR3 nucleotides: TGTGCCAGCTCACCGGATGCGGTAGATCAGCCCCAGCATTTT. Filled out from reference TRBV18 and TRBJ1-5, the complete variable domain reads NAGVMQNPRHLVRRRGQEARLRCSPMKGHSHVYWYRQLPEEGLKFMVYLQKENIIDESGMPKERFSAEFPKEGPSILRIQQVVRGDSAAYFCASSPDAVDQPQHFGDGTRLSIL.

J is TRBJ1-1 and V is TRBV7-8; D is unresolved. The V gene lost 3 bases and the J gene lost 7 bases, with 6 bases spanning the gap. CDR1 is SGHVS, CDR2 FQNEAQ, per germline. This CDR3 region has 11 residues. The DNA of the CDR3 is TGTGCCAGCAGCTTGTGGGATGAAGCTTTCTTT. Amino acid sequence: CASSLWDEAFF.

This clonotype was counted between two and nine times. The chain links TRBV20-1 to TRBJ2-5, with D tentatively TRBD1 or TRBD2 (7 bases each). Germline CDR1 reads DFQATT; CDR2 reads SNEGSKA (reference sequence). The V end lost 0 bases, the J end lost 5 bases, and 19 bases lay between the germline ends. The CDR3 is 16 residues long. For the CDR3, the DNA is TGCAGTGCTAGAGATCTTAAGGGAGGGGGACAGGAGACCCAGTACTTC. Its protein product is CSARDLKGGGQETQYF.

This clonotype has at least ten counts. This rearrangement joins TRBV6-2 or TRBV6-3 to TRBJ2-2; 11 bases are a match to TRBD1. After removal of 4 bases from V and 1 base from J, the junction contained 2 bases not matched to a gene. The CDR3 is made up of 16 amino acids. Germline CDR1 reads MNHEY; CDR2 reads SVGEGT. The CDR3 DNA is TGTGCCAGCAGTTTGGGACAGGGGGTGAACACCGGGGAGCTGTTTTTT. Its translation is CASSLGQGVNTGELFF.

This clonotype was picked up many times. One junction end disagrees with the germline gene, perhaps due to a read error. This rearrangement joins TRBV12-3 or TRBV12-4 to TRBJ2-7; the D gene could be TRBD1 or TRBD2 (5 bases each). The CDR3 loop spans 14 amino acids. The CDR3 DNA follows: TGCGCCAGCAGCTTGGTCGGGACGGCCTACGAGCAGTACTTC. Translated, it gives CASSLVGTAYEQYF.

Only a few counts were recorded for this clonotype. This chain uses TRBV20-1 with TRBJ2-3; TRBD2 matches at 13 bases. Germline values: CDR1 DFQATT, CDR2 SNEGSKA (reference sequence). This CDR3 contains 13 residues. This chain's CDR3 is CRFTSGGADTQYF. The CDR3 nucleotides read TGCAGATTCACTAGCGGGGGGGCAGATACGCAGTATTTT.

The CDR3 sequence is CASSSLGVYTF. For the CDR3, the DNA is TGTGCCAGCAGTTCCCTTGGGGTCTACACCTTC. V and J are TRBV6-5 and TRBJ1-2; D is undetermined. Looked up from germline, CDR1 is MNHEY and CDR2 is SVGAGI. The V gene lost 4 bases and the J gene lost 10 bases, with 10 bases spanning the gap. The CDR3 totals 11 residues.

The genes are TRBV20-1 and TRBJ2-3, with a possible D match to TRBD2 (6 bases). V dropped 0 bases and J dropped 3 bases, with 13 bases sitting between them. CDR1 is DFQATT, CDR2 SNEGSKA, per germline (reference sequence). There are 15 residues in the CDR3. CDR3 protein: CSAREAAGWTDTQYF. CDR3 DNA: TGCAGTGCTAGAGAGGCGGCGGGGTGGACAGATACGCAGTATTTT.

The chain has TRBV3-1 and TRBJ2-1; possible D gene TRBD1, 5 bases. Germline lookup yields CDR1 LGHDT and CDR2 YNNKEL (reference sequence). The CDR3 contains 15 residues. The V end was cut by 0 bases, the J end by 4 bases, with 10 bases between. DNA for the CDR3: TGTGCCAGCAGCCAAGATATGACAGATTACAATGAGCAGTTCTTC. Translating it yields CASSQDMTDYNEQFF.

This chain joins TRBV20-1 and TRBJ2-5; 8 nucleotides match TRBD1. From germline, CDR1 is DFQATT and CDR2 SNEGSKA (reference sequence). CDR3 length: 14 residues. V shed 5 bases, J shed 1 base, and the junction held 6 bases outside the gene matches. For the CDR3, the DNA is TGCAGTGCTGGGGACAGGACCCCCCAAGAGACCCAGTACTTC. It codes for CSAGDRTPQETQYF.

Only a few counts were recorded for this clonotype. This rearrangement joins TRBV7-3 to TRBJ2-2; the match to TRBD1 covers 9 bases. V was pared by 4 bases and J by 4 bases, with 4 bases of the junction left unmatched. Per the germline V gene, CDR1 is SGHTA and CDR2 is FQGTGA. CDR3 length equals 15 residues. The CDR3 reads CASSYEDRGTGELFF. The CDR3 region has the DNA TGTGCCAGCAGCTACGAGGACAGGGGCACCGGGGAGCTGTTTTTT.

V usage is TRBV20-1 and J usage is TRBJ1-2; TRBD1 might be the D (5 bases). The CDR3 length is 15 residues. The ends were cut back, 6 bases at V and 0 bases at J, with 17 bases in the middle. Germline values: CDR1 DFQATT, CDR2 SNEGSKA (reference sequence). CDR3 in DNA: TGCAGTGCCAGCGGAGGGGCACGAGCTAACTATGGCTACACCTTC. Its translation: CSASGGARANYGYTF.

V is TRBV5-1 and J is TRBJ1-1, with a weak D call TRBD1 (5 bases). This CDR3 has 14 residues. From germline, CDR1 is SGHRS and CDR2 YFSETQ. Deletions cut 4 bases from V and 0 bases from J, with 10 bases between. This CDR3 reads CASSGNRMNTEAFF. The CDR3 bases are TGCGCCAGCAGCGGGAACAGGATGAACACTGAAGCTTTCTTT.

V and J are TRBV6-1 and TRBJ2-5, with a weak D call TRBD2 (5 bases). The V gene's germline CDR1 is MNHNS and CDR2 SASEGT. The CDR3 is 14 amino acids. V lost 4 bases and J 7 bases, leaving 16 bases between the germline ends. The CDR3 reads CASSGSRAGGTQYF. CDR3 nucleotides: TGTGCCAGCAGTGGGTCGCGGGCGGGCGGGACCCAGTACTTC.

V gene TRBV2 combines with J gene TRBJ2-3, with 7 bases that match TRBD1. This CDR3 region has 16 residues. Germline CDR1 is SNHLY and CDR2 is FYNNEI. Trimming removed 7 bases from V and 3 bases from J; junction bases left unmatched: 13. CDR3: CASKWSTGVGTDTQYF. The CDR3 bases are TGTGCCAGCAAGTGGTCAACAGGGGTGGGGACAGATACGCAGTATTTT.

This clonotype was seen only a few times. The chain has TRBV7-6 and TRBJ2-7, with 7 bases that match TRBD2. In germline, CDR1 is SGHVS, CDR2 FNYEAQ. This CDR3 is built from 14 residues. V was clipped by 5 bases and J by 3 bases; unmatched bases: 7. The CDR3 spells CASSPRAGVYEQYF. DNA for the CDR3: TGTGCCAGCAGCCCCCGGGCGGGGGTCTACGAGCAGTACTTC.